One sample yielded the 15 T cell receptor beta chains listed below, sequenced in a study of T-cell memory formation after mild COVID-19. TCRdb fed the 5' RACE reads into MiXCR, producing one record per CDR3 protein. The repertoire holds about 350,000 distinct CDR3 sequences, with more than 20% as singletons. The source material was PBMCs or a T cell subset sorted from them (not recorded which). These receptors all come from a man aged 18-30 years who had mild COVID-19 (a few samples of this study predate the infection). Cell type and time point are not known.

Worth noting for this clonotype: One junction end does not reproduce the germline sequence, and a read error may be involved. The V call is TRBV23-1, the J call TRBJ2-1, with D maybe TRBD2 (5 bases). TRBV23-1 is flagged as an ORF with uncertain function. CDR3 length equals 16 residues. CDR3 nucleotide sequence: TGCGCCAGCAGTAGCCGGGGAAGAGCCTCCTACAATGAGAAGTTCTTC. Translation: CASSSRGRASYNEKFF.

With respect to this clonotype: Germline and junction disagree at one end, which may indicate a read error. This chain joins TRBV5-1 and TRBJ2-7; 10 bases agree with TRBD1. The germline V gene has CDR1 SGHRS and CDR2 YFSETQ. This CDR3 is 14 amino acids long. The CDR3 sequence is CARSFGTGDYEQYF. CDR3 sequence (DNA): TGCGCCAGAAGCTTTGGGACAGGGGACTACGAGCAGTACTTC.

V gene TRBV30 combines with J gene TRBJ1-5, with D unresolved. CDR1 is GTSNPN and CDR2 is SVGIG in the germline V gene (reference sequence). There are 14 residues in the CDR3. The V end was cut by 3 bases, the J end by 6 bases, with 15 bases between. The CDR3 nucleotides are TGTGCCTGGAGCCCTTTGAATCCCGGTCAGCCCCAGCATTTT. This gives the protein CAWSPLNPGQPQHF. The variable domain in full, completed from reference TRBV30 and TRBJ1-5, reads SQTIHQWPATLVQPVGSPLSLECTVEGTSNPNLYWYRQAAGRGLQLLFYSVGIGQISSEVPQNLSASRPQDRQFILSSKKLLLSDSGFYLCAWSPLNPGQPQHFGDGTRLSIL.

This chain connects TRBV12-3 or TRBV12-4 to TRBJ2-2, with D perhaps matching TRBD2 (6 bases). This CDR3 is built from 16 residues. Trimming shortened V by 3 bases and J by 0 bases, and 11 bases separated the two germline ends. The CDR3 reads CASSLRGGANTGELFF. In DNA, the CDR3 is TGTGCCAGCAGTTTGCGGGGCGGGGCGAACACCGGGGAGCTGTTTTTT.

A word on this clonotype: A junction end diverges from the germline sequence, so it may reflect a read error. The J gene is TRBJ2-4, the V gene TRBV5-5; D unclear. This CDR3 comprises 13 residues. The germline gives CDR1 SGHKS, CDR2 YYEKEE (reference sequence). The CDR3 protein is CASILGLLNIQYF. For the CDR3, the DNA is TGTGCCAGCATCTTGGGCCTACTAAACATTCAGTACTTC.

The chain combines TRBV7-2 with TRBJ2-3; TRBD2 matches at 7 bases. Germline values: CDR1 SGHTA, CDR2 FQGNSA. The CDR3 is 13 residues long. V dropped 1 base and J dropped 9; count of bases not matched to a gene: 4. CDR3 DNA sequence: TGTGCCAGCAGCTTAGTAGGCGGGGGAACGCAGTATTTT. Its translation: CASSLVGGGTQYF.

The CDR3 is CSARRDRGRREAFF. CDR3 nucleotides: TGCAGTGCTAGGAGGGACAGGGGCCGAAGAGAAGCTTTCTTT. The chain is built from TRBV20-1 and TRBJ1-1, with 10 positions matching TRBD1. V was pared by 3 bases and J by 8 bases, with 9 bases of the junction left unmatched. The CDR3 has 14 amino acids. Germline loops: CDR1 DFQATT, CDR2 SNEGSKA (reference sequence).

This chain joins TRBV6-2 or TRBV6-3 and TRBJ2-1; the D is unclear. The CDR3 consists of 16 residues. CDR1 MNHEY and CDR2 SVGEGT come from the germline V gene. V shed 2 bases and J shed 0 bases, with 11 bases lying between them. The CDR3 DNA sequence: TGTGCCAGCAGTTACAGGGCCGCCGGCTCCTACAATGAGCAGTTCTTC. It specifies CASSYRAAGSYNEQFF.

This clonotype was observed a handful of times. The CDR3 loop is CASSQGQGAEAFF. The CDR3 coding sequence is TGCGCCAGCAGCCAGGGACAGGGCGCTGAAGCTTTCTTT. The gene calls are TRBV4-3 and TRBJ1-1; 9 bases line up with TRBD1. The J segment lost 6 bases and the V segment lost 3 bases, leaving 2 bases of the junction unmatched. The germline V gene has CDR1 LGHNA and CDR2 YSLEER. The CDR3 sequence is 13 residues long.

CDR3 sequence reads: CASSPRYNRGDNSPLHF. For the CDR3, the DNA is TGTGCCAGCAGCCCTAGATACAACAGGGGGGATAATTCACCCCTCCACTTT. The chain joins TRBV7-9 to TRBJ1-6; 8 positions agree with TRBD1. Germline loops: CDR1 SEHNR, CDR2 FQNEAQ (reference sequence). J was trimmed by 5 bases and V by 5 bases; bases with no gene match: 11. The CDR3 totals 17 residues. The full variable domain, with the rest looked up from reference TRBV7-9 and TRBJ1-6, is DTGVSQNPRHKITKRGQNVTFRCDPISEHNRLYWYRQTLGQGPEFLTYFQNEAQLEKSRLLSDRFSAERPKGSFSTLEIQRTEQGDSAMYLCASSPRYNRGDNSPLHFGNGTRLTVT.

This sequence joins TRBV6-2 or TRBV6-3 and TRBJ1-1; D not resolved. CDR3 size: 16 residues. Germline lookup yields CDR1 MNHEY and CDR2 SVGEGT. V lost 6 bases, J lost 1 base, and 18 bases lay in between. The CDR3 spells CASRSLRTLGNTEAFF. DNA for the CDR3: TGTGCCAGCAGAAGCCTGAGGACCTTGGGGAACACTGAAGCTTTCTTT.

This clonotype was found a few times. The chain combines TRBV11-2 with TRBJ2-3; the D call may be TRBD1 or TRBD2 (5 bases each). Germline V gene lookup returns CDR1 SGHAT and CDR2 FQNNGV. CDR3 length: 17 amino acids. Trimming took 1 base from V and 5 from J, leaving 19 bases between them. CDR3 amino acids: CASSLAGGWRMGDTQYF. CDR3 coding DNA: TGTGCCAGCAGCTTAGCTGGGGGTTGGCGAATGGGAGATACGCAGTATTTT.

The chain couples TRBV6-5 to TRBJ1-6; no firm D call. The length of the CDR3 is 14 residues. V was pared by 0 bases and J by 7 bases, with 7 bases between. Germline-derived CDR1 and CDR2 are MNHEY and SVGAGI. The CDR3 loop is CASSYSKRNSPLHF. CDR3 nucleotides: TGTGCCAGCAGTTACTCGAAACGGAATTCACCCCTCCACTTT.

The V gene is TRBV7-2, the J gene TRBJ1-4; TRBD1 matches at 7 bases. The CDR3 contains 15 residues. Losses at the gene ends were 1 base for V and 12 bases for J; bases not matched to a gene: 11. Germline V gives CDR1 SGHTA, CDR2 FQGNSA. Here the CDR3 reads CASSLVGQRFEELFF. The CDR3, as DNA: TGTGCCAGCAGCTTAGTGGGACAGCGGTTTGAGGAACTGTTTTTT.

The chain combines TRBV6-5 with TRBJ1-6; tentative D call: TRBD1 (5 bases). Germline CDR1 is MNHEY and CDR2 is SVGAGI. The V end lost 0 bases, the J end lost 11 bases, and 14 bases lay between the germline ends. The CDR3 covers 15 residues. The CDR3 sequence is CASSYSWQGIPPLHF. The CDR3 DNA follows: TGTGCCAGCAGTTACTCGTGGCAGGGAATCCCACCCCTCCACTTT.